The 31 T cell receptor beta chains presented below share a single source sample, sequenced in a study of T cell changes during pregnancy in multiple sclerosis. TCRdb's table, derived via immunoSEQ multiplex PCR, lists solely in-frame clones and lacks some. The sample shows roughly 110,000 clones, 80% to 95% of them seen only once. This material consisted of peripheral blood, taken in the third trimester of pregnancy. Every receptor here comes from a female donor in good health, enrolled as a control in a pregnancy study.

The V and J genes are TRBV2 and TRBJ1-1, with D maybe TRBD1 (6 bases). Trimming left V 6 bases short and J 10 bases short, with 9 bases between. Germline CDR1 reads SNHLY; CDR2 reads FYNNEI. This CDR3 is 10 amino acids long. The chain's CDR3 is CASRGGAAFF. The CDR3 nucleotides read TGTGCCAGCAGGGGGGGGGCAGCTTTCTTT.

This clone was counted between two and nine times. CDR3 bases: TGTGCCAGCAGCCCCCCGACAGGCCTCTACGAGCAGTACTTC. This codes for CASSPPTGLYEQYF. This chain joins TRBV11-3 and TRBJ2-7; perhaps TRBD1 as D (6 bases). CDR1 is SGHNT, CDR2 YENEEA, per germline. The CDR3 is 14 amino acids. Trimming removed 5 bases at V and 3 bases at J, with 14 bases between.

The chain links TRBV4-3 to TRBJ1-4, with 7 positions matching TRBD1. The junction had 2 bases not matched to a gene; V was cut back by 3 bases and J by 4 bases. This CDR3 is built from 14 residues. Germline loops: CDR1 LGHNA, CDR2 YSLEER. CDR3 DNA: TGCGCCAGCAGCCAGGGGACAGTTAATGAAAAACTGTTTTTT. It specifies CASSQGTVNEKLFF.

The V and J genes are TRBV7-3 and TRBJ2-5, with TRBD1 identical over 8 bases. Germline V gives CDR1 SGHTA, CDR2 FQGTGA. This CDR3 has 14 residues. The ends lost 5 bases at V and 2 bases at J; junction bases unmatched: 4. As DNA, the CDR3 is TGTGCCAGCAGCCCCGGACAGGGACAAGAGACCCAGTACTTC. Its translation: CASSPGQGQETQYF. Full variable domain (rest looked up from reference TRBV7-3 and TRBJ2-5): GAGVSQTPSNKVTEKGKYVELRCDPISGHTALYWYRQSLGQGPEFLIYFQGTGAADDSGLPNDRFFAVRPEGSVSTLKIQRTERGDSAVYLCASSPGQGQETQYFGPGTRLLVL.

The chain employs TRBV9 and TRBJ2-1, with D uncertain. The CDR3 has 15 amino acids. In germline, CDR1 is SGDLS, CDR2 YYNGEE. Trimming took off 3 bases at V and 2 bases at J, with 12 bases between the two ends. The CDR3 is CASSGSLIPYNEQFF. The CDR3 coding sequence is TGTGCCAGCAGCGGTAGCTTAATTCCCTACAATGAGCAGTTCTTC. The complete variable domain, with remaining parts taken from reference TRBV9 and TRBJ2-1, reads DSGVTQTPKHLITATGQRVTLRCSPRSGDLSVYWYQQSLDQGLQFLIQYYNGEERAKGNILERFSAQQFPDLHSELNLSSLELGDSALYFCASSGSLIPYNEQFFGPGTRLTVL.

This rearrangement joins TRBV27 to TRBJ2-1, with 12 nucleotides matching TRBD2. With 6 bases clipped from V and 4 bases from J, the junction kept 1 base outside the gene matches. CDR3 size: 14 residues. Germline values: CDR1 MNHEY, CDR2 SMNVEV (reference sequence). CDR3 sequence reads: CASRGTSGYNEQFF. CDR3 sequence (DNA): TGTGCCAGCAGGGGGACTAGCGGGTACAATGAGCAGTTCTTC.

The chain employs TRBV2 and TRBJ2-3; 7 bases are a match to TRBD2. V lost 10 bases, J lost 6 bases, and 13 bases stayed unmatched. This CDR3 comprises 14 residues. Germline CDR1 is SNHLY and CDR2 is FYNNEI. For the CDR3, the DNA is TGTGCCATCGGCAGGCTAGCGGCCGTGGATACGCAGTATTTT. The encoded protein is CAIGRLAAVDTQYF. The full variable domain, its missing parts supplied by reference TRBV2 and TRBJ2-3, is EPEVTQTPSHQVTQMGQEVILRCVPISNHLYFYWYRQILGQKVEFLVSFYNNEISEKSEIFDDQFSVERPDGSNFTLKIRSTKLEDSAMYFCAIGRLAAVDTQYFGPGTRLTVL.

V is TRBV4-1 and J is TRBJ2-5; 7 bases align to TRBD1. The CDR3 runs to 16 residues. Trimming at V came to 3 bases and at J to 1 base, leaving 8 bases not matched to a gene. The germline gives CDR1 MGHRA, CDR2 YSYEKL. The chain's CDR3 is CASSQTGTAIQETQYF. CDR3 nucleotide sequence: TGCGCCAGCAGCCAGACCGGGACAGCGATCCAAGAGACCCAGTACTTC.

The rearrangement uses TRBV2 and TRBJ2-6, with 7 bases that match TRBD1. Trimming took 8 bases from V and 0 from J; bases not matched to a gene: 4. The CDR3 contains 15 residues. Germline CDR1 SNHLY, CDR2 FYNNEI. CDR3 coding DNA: TGTGCCAGCCAACAGGGGAGCTCTGGGGCCAACGTCCTGACTTTC. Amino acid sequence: CASQQGSSGANVLTF. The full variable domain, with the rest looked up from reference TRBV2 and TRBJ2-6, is EPEVTQTPSHQVTQMGQEVILRCVPISNHLYFYWYRQILGQKVEFLVSFYNNEISEKSEIFDDQFSVERPDGSNFTLKIRSTKLEDSAMYFCASQQGSSGANVLTFGAGSRLTVL.

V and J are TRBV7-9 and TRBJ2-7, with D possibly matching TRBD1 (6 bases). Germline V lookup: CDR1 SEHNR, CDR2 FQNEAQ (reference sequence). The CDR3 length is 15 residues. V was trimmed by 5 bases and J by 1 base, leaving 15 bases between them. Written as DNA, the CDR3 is TGTGCCAGCAGCCCGCCCCAGGGGACGTCCTACGAGCAGTACTTC. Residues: CASSPPQGTSYEQYF.

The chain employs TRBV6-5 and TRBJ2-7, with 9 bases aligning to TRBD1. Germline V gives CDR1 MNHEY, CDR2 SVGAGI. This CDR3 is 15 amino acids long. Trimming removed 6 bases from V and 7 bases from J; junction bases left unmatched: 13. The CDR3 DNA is TGTGCCAGCAGCCCCCGAGGGGACAGGGCGGGTGAGCAGTACTTC. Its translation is CASSPRGDRAGEQYF.

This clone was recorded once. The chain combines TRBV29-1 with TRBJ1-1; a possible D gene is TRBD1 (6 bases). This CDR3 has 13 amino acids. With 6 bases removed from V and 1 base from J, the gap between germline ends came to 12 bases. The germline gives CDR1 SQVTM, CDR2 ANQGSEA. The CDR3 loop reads CSVLGGPNTEAFF. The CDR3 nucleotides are TGCAGCGTCCTGGGGGGGCCGAACACTGAAGCTTTCTTT.

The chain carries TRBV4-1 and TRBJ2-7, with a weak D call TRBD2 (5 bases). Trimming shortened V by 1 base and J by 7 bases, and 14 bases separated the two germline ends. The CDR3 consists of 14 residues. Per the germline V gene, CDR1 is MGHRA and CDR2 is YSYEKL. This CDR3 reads CASSQVGKTGEQYF. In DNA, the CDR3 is TGCGCCAGCAGCCAAGTCGGGAAAACGGGGGAGCAGTACTTC.

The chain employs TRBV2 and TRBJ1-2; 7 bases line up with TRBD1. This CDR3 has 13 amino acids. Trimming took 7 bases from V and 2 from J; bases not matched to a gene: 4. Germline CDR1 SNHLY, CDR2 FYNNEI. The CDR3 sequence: CASTETGNYGYTF. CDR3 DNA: TGTGCCAGCACCGAGACAGGGAACTATGGCTACACCTTC.

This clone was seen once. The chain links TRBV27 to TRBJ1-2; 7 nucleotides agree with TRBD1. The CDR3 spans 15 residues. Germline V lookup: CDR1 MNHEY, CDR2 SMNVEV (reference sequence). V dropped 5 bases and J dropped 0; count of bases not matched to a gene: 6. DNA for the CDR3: TGTGCCAGCAGTGTCACAGGGGCGACTAACTATGGCTACACCTTC. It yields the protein CASSVTGATNYGYTF.

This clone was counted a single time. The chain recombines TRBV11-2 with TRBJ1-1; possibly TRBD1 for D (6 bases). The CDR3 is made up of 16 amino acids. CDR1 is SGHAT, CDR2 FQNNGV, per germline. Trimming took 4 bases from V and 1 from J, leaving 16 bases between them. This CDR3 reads CASSSIRGGPNTEAFF. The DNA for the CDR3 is TGTGCCAGCAGCTCAATTAGGGGGGGGCCGAACACTGAAGCTTTCTTT.

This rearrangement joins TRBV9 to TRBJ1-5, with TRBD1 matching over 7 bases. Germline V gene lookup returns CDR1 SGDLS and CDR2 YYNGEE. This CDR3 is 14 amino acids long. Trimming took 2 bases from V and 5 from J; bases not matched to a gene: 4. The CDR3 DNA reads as TGTGCCAGCAGCGTTGGGCAGGGGGATCAGCCCCAGCATTTT. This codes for CASSVGQGDQPQHF.

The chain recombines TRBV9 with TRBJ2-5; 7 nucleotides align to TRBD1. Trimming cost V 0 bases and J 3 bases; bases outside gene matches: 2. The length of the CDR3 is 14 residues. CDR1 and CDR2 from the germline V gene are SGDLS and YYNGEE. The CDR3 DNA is TGTGCCAGCAGCGTAGCTACAGGGGAAGAGACCCAGTACTTC. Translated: CASSVATGEETQYF.

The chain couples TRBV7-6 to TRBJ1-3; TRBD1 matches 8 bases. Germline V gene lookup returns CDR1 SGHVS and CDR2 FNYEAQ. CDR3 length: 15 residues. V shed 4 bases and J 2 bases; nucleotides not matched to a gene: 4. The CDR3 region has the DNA TGTGCCAGCAGCTCCAAACAGGGGGCTGGAAACACCATATATTTT. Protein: CASSSKQGAGNTIYF.

The CDR3 region has the DNA TGTGCCAGCAGCTCTAGGGGGGGAGGGAGCTTCCAGTACTTC. Translated: CASSSRGGGSFQYF. V usage is TRBV7-2 and J usage is TRBJ2-4, with D perhaps TRBD2 (7 bases). V dropped 4 bases and J dropped 13 bases, with 20 bases sitting between them. The CDR3 is made up of 14 amino acids. CDR1 and CDR2 (germline): SGHTA, FQGNSA.

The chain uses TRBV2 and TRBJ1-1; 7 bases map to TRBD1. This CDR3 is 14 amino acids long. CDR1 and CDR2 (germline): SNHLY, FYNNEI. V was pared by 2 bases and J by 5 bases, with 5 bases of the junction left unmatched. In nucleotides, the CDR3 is TGTGCCAGCAGTGAAAGGGGGCGCGATACTGAAGCTTTCTTT. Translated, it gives CASSERGRDTEAFF. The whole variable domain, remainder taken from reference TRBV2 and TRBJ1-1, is EPEVTQTPSHQVTQMGQEVILRCVPISNHLYFYWYRQILGQKVEFLVSFYNNEISEKSEIFDDQFSVERPDGSNFTLKIRSTKLEDSAMYFCASSERGRDTEAFFGQGTRLTVV.

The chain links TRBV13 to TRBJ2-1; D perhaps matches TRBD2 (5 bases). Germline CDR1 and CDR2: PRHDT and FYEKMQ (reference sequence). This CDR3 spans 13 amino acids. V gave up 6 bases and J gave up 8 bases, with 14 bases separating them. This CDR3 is CASRLAPGYEQFF. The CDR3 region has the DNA TGTGCCAGCAGACTGGCTCCGGGGTATGAGCAGTTCTTC.

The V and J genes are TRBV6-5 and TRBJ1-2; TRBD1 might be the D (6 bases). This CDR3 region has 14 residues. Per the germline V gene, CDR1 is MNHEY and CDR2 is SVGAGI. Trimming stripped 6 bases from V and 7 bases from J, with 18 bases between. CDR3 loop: CASRREQGLGGYTF. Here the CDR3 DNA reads TGTGCCAGCAGACGCGAACAGGGTCTTGGTGGCTACACCTTC.

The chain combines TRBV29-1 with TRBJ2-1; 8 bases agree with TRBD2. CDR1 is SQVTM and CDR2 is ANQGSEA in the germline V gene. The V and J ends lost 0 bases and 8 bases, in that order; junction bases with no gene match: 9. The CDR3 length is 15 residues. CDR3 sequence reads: CSVEESGGGQDEQFF. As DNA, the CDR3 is TGCAGCGTTGAAGAATCGGGGGGGGGCCAGGATGAGCAGTTCTTC.

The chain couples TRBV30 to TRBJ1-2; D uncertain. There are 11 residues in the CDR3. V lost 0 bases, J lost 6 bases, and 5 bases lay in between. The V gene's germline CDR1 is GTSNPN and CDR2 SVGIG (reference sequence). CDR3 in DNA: TGTGCCTGGAGTGTGGGAGATGGCTACACCTTC. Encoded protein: CAWSVGDGYTF.

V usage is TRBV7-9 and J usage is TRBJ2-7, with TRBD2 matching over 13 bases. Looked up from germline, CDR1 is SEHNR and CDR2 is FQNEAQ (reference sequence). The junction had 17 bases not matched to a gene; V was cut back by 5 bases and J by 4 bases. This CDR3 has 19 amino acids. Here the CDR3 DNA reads TGTGCCAGCAGCCCAGTCCCCGGGACTAGCGGGGCCCGAGGGTACGAGCAGTACTTC. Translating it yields CASSPVPGTSGARGYEQYF.

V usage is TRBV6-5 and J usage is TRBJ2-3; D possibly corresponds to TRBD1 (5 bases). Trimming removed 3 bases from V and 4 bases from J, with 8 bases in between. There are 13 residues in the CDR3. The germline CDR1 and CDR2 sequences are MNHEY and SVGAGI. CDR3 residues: CASSYLRADTQYF. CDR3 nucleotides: TGTGCCAGCAGTTATCTCAGGGCAGATACGCAGTATTTT.

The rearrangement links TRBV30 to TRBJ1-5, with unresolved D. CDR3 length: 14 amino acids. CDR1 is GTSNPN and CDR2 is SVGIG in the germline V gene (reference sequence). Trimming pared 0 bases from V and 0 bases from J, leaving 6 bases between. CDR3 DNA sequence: TGTGCCTGGAGTGTCCTAAATAGCAATCAGCCCCAGCATTTT. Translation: CAWSVLNSNQPQHF.

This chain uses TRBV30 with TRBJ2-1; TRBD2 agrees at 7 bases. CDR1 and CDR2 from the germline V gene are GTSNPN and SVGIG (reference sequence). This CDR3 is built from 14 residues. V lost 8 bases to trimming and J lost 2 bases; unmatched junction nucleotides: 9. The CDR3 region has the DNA TGTGCCCGTTCCCGCGGGGGTGCCTACAATGAGCAGTTCTTC. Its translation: CARSRGGAYNEQFF.

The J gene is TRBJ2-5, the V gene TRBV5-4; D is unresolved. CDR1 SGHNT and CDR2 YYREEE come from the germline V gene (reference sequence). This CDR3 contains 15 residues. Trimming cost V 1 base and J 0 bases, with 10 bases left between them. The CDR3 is CASSLSTMYQETQYF. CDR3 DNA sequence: TGTGCCAGCAGCTTGTCCACTATGTACCAAGAGACCCAGTACTTC.

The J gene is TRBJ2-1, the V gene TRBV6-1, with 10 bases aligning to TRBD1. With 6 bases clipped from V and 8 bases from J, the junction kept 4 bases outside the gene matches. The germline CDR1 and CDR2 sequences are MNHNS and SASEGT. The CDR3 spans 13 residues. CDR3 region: CASSGQGVDEQFF. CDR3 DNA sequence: TGTGCCAGCAGCGGACAGGGGGTTGATGAGCAGTTCTTC.